The present entry profiles one T cell receptor (beta chain) with its context. The target antigen is unknown. The data stem from a study of cytomegalovirus exposure and HLA in healthy donors. V lost 0 bases and J lost 10, with 25 bases in between. CDR1 is LGHNA, CDR2 YNFKEQ, per germline. CDR3 length: 18 amino acids. Profiling relied on immunoSEQ multiplex PCR, and the TCRdb table lists in-frame clones only, not all of them. The sample has about 79,000 clones, approximately 93% seen once. Whole-study results and caveats: First-cohort TCR clusters tended to co-occur in the approximately 110 validation repertoires, a later analysis found. Reported performance of the classifier showed diagnosis of cytomegalovirus status with high specificity and sensitivity.

The V call is TRBV4-2, the J call TRBJ2-1; a possible D gene is TRBD2 (6 bases). What was sequenced was PBMCs. The receptor was isolated from a woman aged 25 to 39 in good health and CMV-seronegative. The CDR3 reads CASSQERMEGISSKEQFF. CDR3 nucleotide sequence: TGTGCCAGCAGCCAAGAGAGAATGGAGGGAATTTCCTCAAAGGAGCAGTTCTTC.